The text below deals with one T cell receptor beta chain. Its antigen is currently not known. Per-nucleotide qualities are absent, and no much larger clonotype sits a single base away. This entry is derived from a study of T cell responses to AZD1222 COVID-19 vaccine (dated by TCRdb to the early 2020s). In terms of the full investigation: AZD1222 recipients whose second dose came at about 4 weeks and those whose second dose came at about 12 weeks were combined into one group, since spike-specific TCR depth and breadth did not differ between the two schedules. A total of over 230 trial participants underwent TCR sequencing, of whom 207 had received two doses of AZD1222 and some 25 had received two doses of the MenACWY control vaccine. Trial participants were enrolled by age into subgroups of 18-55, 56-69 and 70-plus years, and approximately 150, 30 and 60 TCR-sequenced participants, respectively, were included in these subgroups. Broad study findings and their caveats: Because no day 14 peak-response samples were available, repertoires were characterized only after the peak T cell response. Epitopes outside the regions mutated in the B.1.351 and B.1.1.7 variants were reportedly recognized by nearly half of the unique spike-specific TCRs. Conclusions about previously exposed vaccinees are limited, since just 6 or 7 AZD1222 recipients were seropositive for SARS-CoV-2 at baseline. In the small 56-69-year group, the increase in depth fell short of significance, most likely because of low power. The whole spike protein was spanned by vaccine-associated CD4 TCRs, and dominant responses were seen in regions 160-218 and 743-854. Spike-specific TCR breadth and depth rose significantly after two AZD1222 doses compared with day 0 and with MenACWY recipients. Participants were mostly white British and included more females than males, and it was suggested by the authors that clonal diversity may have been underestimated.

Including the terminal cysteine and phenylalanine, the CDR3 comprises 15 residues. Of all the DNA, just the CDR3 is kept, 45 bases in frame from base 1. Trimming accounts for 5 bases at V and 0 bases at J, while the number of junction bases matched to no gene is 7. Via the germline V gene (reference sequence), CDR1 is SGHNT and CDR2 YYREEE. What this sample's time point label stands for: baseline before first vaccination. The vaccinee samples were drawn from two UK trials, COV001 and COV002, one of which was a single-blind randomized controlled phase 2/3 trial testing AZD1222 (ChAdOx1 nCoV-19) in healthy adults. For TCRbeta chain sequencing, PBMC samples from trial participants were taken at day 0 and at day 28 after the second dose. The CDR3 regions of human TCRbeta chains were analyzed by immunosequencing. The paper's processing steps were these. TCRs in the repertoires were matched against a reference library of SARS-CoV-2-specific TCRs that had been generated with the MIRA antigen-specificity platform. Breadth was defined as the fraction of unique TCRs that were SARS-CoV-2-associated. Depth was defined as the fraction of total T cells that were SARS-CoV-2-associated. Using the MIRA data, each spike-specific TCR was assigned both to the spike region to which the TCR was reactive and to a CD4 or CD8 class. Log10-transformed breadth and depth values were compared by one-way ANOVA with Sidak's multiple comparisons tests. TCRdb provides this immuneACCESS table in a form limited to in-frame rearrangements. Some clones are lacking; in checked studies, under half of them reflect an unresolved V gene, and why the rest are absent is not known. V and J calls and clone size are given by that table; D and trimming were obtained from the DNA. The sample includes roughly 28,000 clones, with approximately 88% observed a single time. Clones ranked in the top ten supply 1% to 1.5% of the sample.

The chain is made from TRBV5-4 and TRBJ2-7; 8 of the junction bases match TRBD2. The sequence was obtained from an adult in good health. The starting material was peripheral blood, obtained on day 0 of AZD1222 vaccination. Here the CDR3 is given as CASRLTGGGSYEQYF. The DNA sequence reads TGTGCCAGCAGGCTGACGGGGGGGGGCTCCTACGAGCAGTACTTC.